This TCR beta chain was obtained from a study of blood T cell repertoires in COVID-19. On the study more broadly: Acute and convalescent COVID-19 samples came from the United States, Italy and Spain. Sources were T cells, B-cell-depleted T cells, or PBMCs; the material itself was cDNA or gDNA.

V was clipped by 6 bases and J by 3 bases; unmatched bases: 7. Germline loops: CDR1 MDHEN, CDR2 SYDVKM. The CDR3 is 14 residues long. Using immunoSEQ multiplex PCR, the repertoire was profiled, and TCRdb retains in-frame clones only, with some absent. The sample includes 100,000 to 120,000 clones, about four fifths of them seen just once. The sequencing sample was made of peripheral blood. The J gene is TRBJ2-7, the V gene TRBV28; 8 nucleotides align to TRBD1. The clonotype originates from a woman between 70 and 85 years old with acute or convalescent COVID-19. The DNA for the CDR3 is TGTGCCAGCAGCACAGGGACAGGAATCTACGAGCAGTACTTC. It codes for CASSTGTGIYEQYF.